The clone carrying this T cell receptor beta chain was found a few times. The target antigen is unknown. This CDR3 has 16 amino acids. V was clipped by 2 bases and J by 5 bases, with 15 bases between them. Germline values: CDR1 PRHDT, CDR2 FYEKMQ (reference sequence). The time point is: week 5, during vaccination. The vaccine gave 300 ug of a 20-mer mutant IDH1 peptide subcutaneously per dose. This sample is drawn from a study of a mutant IDH1 vaccine in newly diagnosed glioma. Overall study: During weeks 1, 3, 5, 7, 11, 15, 19 and 23, patients received eight vaccinations. Among treated patients, about 62% were male and around 40% female, and mean age was approximately 40 years.

The method was immunoSEQ multiplex PCR; TCRdb's version includes in-frame clones alone and lacks a portion of them. The table lists tens of thousands of clones, roughly 78% of them singletons. The V call is TRBV13, the J call TRBJ1-4; perhaps TRBD1 as D (5 bases). The input for sequencing was PBMCs, taken from a glioma patient whose treatment included an IDH1 peptide vaccine. This clonotype was obtained from a man aged 50-60 years with glioma. The CDR3 coding sequence is TGTGCCAGCAGCTTAAGGGGAGGACATTCGAATGAAAAACTGTTTTTT. Protein sequence: CASSLRGGHSNEKLFF.